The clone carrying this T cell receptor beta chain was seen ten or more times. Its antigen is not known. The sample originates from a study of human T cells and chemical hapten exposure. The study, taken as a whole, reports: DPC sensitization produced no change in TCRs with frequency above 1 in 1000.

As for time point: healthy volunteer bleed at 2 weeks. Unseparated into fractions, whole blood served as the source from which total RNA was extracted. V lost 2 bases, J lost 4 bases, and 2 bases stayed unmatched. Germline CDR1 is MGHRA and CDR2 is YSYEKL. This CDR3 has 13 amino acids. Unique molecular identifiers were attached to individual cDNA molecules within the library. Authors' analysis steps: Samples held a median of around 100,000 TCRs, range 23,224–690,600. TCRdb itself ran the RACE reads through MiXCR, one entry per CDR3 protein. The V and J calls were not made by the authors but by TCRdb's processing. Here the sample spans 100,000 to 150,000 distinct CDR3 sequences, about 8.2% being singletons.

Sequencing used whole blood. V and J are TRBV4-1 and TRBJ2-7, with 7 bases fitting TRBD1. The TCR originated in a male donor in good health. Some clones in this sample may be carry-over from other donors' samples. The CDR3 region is CASSQQQGYEQYF. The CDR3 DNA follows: TGCGCCAGCAGCCAACAACAGGGGTACGAGCAGTACTTC.